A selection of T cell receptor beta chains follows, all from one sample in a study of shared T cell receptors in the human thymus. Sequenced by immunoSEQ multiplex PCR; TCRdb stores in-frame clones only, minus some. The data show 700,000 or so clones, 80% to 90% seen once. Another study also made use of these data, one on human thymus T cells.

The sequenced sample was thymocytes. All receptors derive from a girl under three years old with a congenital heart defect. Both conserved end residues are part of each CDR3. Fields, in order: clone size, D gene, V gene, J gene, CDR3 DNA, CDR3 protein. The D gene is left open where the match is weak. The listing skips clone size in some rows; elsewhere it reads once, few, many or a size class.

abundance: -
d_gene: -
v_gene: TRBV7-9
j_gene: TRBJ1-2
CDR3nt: TGTGCCAGCAGCCTGGGCGGGGGGAAGGATGGCTACACCTTC
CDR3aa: CASSLGGGKDGYTF

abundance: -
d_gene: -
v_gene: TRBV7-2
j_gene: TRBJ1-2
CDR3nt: TGTGCCAGCAGCTTAGTTTTGGGGGGAGACTACACCTTC
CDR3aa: CASSLVLGGDYTF

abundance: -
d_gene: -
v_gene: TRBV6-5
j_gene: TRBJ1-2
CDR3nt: TGTGCCAGCAGTTTCGCCAGTCACTATGGCTACACCTTC
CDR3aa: CASSFASHYGYTF

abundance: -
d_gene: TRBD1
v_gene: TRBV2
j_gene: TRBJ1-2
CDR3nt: TGTGCCAGCAGTGAAGCGAGGACAGGGAGGGATGGCTACACCTTC
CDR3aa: CASSEARTGRDGYTF

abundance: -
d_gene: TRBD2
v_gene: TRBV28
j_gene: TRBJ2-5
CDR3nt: TGTGCCACAATTAGCGGGGGGTTACAAGAGACCCAGTACTTC
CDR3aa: CATISGGLQETQYF

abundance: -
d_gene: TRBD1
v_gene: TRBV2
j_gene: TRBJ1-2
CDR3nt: TGTGCCAGCATCACGACAGGGGGAGTAGGTGGCTACACCTTC
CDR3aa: CASITTGGVGGYTF

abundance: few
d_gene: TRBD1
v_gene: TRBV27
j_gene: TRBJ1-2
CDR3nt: TGTGCCAGCAGTCCAAACCCCCACAGGGGGCGCGGTGGCTACACCTTC
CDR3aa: CASSPNPHRGRGGYTF

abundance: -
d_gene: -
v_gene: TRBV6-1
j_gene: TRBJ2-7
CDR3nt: TGTGCCAGCAGCAGGGGTTACGAGCAGTACTTC
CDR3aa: CASSRGYEQYF

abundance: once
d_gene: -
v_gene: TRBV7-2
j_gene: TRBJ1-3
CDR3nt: TGTGCCAGCAGCTTACTCGGGAGCGGAAACACCATATATTTT
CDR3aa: CASSLLGSGNTIYF

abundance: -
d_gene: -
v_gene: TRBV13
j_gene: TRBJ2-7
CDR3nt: TGTGCCAGCAGCTCCCCCATAGGGGGCTCCTACGAGCAGTACTTC
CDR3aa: CASSSPIGGSYEQYF

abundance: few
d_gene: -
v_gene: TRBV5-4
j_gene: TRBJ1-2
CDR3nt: TGTGCCAGCAGCTTCGGGGGGACGAGGAGTGGCTACACCTTC
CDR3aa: CASSFGGTRSGYTF

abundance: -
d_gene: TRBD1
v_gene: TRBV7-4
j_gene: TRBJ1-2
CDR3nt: TGTGCCAGCAGCATCGGACAGGGTGGCTATGGCTACACCTTC
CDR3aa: CASSIGQGGYGYTF

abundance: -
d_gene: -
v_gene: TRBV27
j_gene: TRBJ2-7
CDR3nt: TGTGCCAGCAGCTTCGACAGGATCCCGACCTACGAGCAGTACTTC
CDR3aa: CASSFDRIPTYEQYF

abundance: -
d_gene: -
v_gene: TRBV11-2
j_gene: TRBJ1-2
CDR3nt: TGTGCCAGCAGCCCCCCGACAGTTATATTAGCTAACTATGGCTACACCTTC
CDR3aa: CASSPPTVILANYGYTF

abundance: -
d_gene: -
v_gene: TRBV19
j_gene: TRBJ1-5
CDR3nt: TGTGCCAGTAGTATAGGGCGGGGACCTGCCTTCAATCAGCCCCAGCATTTT
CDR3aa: CASSIGRGPAFNQPQHF

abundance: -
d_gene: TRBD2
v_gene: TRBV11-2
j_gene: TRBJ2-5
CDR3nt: TGTGCCAGCAGCGCCCCGGCTGGCGGGGGGGTCCGCGAGACCCAGTACTTC
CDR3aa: CASSAPAGGGVRETQYF

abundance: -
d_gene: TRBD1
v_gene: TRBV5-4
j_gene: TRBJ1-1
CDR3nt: TGTGCCAGCAGCTCGAGTGGGGGACAGGGATTTCGTAGCACTGAAGCTTTCTTT
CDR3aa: CASSSSGGQGFRSTEAFF

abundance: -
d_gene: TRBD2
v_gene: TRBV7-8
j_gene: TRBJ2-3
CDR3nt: TGTGCCAGCAGCTTTTGGACCGGGACTAGCGGGGCGCCAAGCACAGATACGCAGTATTTT
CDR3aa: CASSFWTGTSGAPSTDTQYF